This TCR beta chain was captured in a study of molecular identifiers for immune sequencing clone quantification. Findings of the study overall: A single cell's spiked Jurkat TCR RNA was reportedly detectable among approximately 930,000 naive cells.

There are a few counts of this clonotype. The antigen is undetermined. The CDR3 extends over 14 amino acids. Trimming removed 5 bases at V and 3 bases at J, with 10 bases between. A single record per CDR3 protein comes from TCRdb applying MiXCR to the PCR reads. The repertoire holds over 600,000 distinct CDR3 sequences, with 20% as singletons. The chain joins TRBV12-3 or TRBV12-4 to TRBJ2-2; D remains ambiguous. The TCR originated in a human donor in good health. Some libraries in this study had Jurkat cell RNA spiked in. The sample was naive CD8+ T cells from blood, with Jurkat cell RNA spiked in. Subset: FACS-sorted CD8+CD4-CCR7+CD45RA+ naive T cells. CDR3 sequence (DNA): TGTGCCAGCAGTGTCTTTGGATACACCGGGGAGCTGTTTTTT. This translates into CASSVFGYTGELFF.